What follows describes a single T cell receptor (beta chain). The table lists this clone with a few counts. The specificity of this receptor is unknown. No qualities accompany the bases; no much larger clone lies one base away. From the cysteine up to the phenylalanine, the CDR3 has a length of 15 residues. Only the CDR3 DNA is retained, 45 bases long and in frame from the first base. V is clipped by 0 bases and J by 0 bases, and the sequence between their germline boundaries is 9 bases long. Via the germline V gene, CDR1 is SGHRS and CDR2 YFSETQ. Library preparation employed the immunoSEQ multiplex PCR assay. Here the immuneACCESS table is served through TCRdb, limited to in-frame sequences with V and J called. Missing clones are a known gap in these copies; in checked studies unresolved V genes cover under half, and the rest lacks a known reason. Present in this sample are about 89,000 clones, approximately 89% of which were seen just once. Together, the top ten hold over 20% of the sample.

These data belong to a study of control samples from healthy donors and cancer patients (dated by TCRdb to 2018 to 2020). This TCR came from a man between 25 and 39 years old in good health. The chain is assembled from TRBV5-1 and TRBJ1-1, with the D gene call left open. Specimen: blood. The bases are TGCGCCAGCAGCTTGGCAGTCAGAATGAACACTGAAGCTTTCTTT. This translates into CASSLAVRMNTEAFF.